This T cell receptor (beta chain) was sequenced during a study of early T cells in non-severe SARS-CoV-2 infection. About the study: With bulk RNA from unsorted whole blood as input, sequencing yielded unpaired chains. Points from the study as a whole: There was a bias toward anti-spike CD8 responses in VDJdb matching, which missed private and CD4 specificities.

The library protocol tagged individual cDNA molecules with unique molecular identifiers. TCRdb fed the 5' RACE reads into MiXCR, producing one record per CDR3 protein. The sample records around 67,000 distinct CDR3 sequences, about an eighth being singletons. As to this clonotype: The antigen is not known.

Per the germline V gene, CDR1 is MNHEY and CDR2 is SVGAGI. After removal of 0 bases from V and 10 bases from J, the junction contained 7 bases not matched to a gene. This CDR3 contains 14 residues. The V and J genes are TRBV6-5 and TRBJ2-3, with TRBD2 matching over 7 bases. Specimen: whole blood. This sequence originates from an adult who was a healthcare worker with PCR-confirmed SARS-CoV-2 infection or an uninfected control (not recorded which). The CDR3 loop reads CASSYSGNGGSQYF. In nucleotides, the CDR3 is TGTGCCAGCAGTTACTCGGGGAACGGGGGGTCGCAGTATTTT.